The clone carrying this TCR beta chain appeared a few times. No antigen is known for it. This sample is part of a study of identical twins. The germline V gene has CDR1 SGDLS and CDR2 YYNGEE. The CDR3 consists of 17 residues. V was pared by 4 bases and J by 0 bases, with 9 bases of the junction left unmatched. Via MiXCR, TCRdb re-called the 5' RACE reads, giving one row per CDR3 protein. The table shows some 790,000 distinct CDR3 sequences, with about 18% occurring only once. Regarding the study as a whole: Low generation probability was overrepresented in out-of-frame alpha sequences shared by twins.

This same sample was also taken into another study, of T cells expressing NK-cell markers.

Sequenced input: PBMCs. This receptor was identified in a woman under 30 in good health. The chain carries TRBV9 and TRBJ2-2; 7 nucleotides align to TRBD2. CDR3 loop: CASSPSPSGPNTGELFF. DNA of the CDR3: TGTGCCAGCAGCCCTAGCCCTAGCGGCCCGAACACCGGGGAGCTGTTTTTT.